Listed below are T cell receptor beta chains from one sample, sequenced in a study of neurological immune-mediated disorders. From the 5' RACE reads, TCRdb called clonotypes with MiXCR, one entry per CDR3 protein. Among over 11,000 distinct CDR3 sequences listed, around 9.3% were seen once. Sequences were obtained from PBMCs. The receptor set was obtained from a woman between 40 and 50 years old in good health. The CDR3 runs from the conserved cysteine through the conserved F or W. D genes are given only for firm matches. Clone size is given for some rows only: seen once, a few or many times, or a class if the clone is expanded.

TRBV20-1	TRBJ2-7	TRBD1	many	TGCAGTGCGCTCGGACAGGGCAGGGGCGTGCAGTACTTC	CSALGQGRGVQYF
TRBV9	TRBJ2-1	TRBD2	many	TGTGCCAGCAGCGTCGGGGGGGCCTCCTACAATGAGCAGTTCTTC	CASSVGGASYNEQFF
TRBV4-1	TRBJ2-5	NA	many	TGCGCCAGCAGCCGGCCGGGACTCCAAGAGACCCAGTACTTC	CASSRPGLQETQYF
TRBV4-2	TRBJ2-6	NA	many	TGTGCCAGCAGCCAAGATCATCAGGGGTCTGGGGCCAACGTCCTGACTTTC	CASSQDHQGSGANVLTF
TRBV27	TRBJ2-7	TRBD2	many	TGTGCCAGCAGTTGTATCGGGACTAGCGGGGGCGTATCCTACGAGCAGTACTTC	CASSCIGTSGGVSYEQYF
TRBV3-1	TRBJ1-1	NA	many	TGTGCCAGCAGCCAAGTCTTGGCCACTGAAGCTTTCTTT	CASSQVLATEAFF
TRBV30	TRBJ1-3	NA	many	TGTGCCTGGAGCGGGGGAGCTGGAAACACCATATATTTT	CAWSGGAGNTIYF
TRBV18	TRBJ2-7	NA	many	TGTGCCAGCTCACCGGATCCCTTTAGCTCCTACGAGCAGTACTTC	CASSPDPFSSYEQYF
TRBV4-2	TRBJ2-5	NA	NA	TGTGCCAGCAGCCAAGTAGGGGCGCGTGAGACCCAGTACTTC	CASSQVGARETQYF
TRBV20-1	TRBJ1-5	NA	many	TGCAGTGCTAACCCTCTTAATCAGCCCCAGCATTTT	CSANPLNQPQHF
TRBV7-2	TRBJ1-2	TRBD1	many	TGTGCCAGCAGCTTAGTTACCGGGACAGGGGATACTCTCACCTTC	CASSLVTGTGDTLTF
TRBV6-1	TRBJ2-7	TRBD1	NA	TGTGCCAGCAGTGAAACAGGGGCCCGAACCTACGAGCAGTACTTC	CASSETGARTYEQYF
TRBV28	TRBJ2-1	NA	medium-sized	TGTGCCAGCAAGGGAAATGAGCAGTTCTTC	CASKGNEQFF
TRBV12-3/TRBV12-4	TRBJ2-1	TRBD2	NA	TGTGCCAGCATTAATAGCGGGGGCAATGAGCAGTTCTTC	CASINSGGNEQFF
TRBV3-1	TRBJ1-2	TRBD1	many	TGTGCCAGCAGCCCGCGACAGGGCAGCTATGGCTACACCTTC	CASSPRQGSYGYTF
TRBV5-1	TRBJ2-7	NA	many	TGCGCCAGCAGCCCGGGCCGGGGGTACGAGCAGTACTTC	CASSPGRGYEQYF
TRBV29-1	TRBJ1-2	TRBD1	many	TGCAGCGTTGAAAAGACAGGGCGAGTCTATGGCTACACCTTC	CSVEKTGRVYGYTF
TRBV19	TRBJ1-1	NA	many	TGTGCCAGTAGTATAGGGCAGAACACTGAAGCTTTCTTT	CASSIGQNTEAFF
TRBV12-3/TRBV12-4	TRBJ2-2	TRBD2	many	TGTGCCAGCAGTCCGGGCGGGGGGAAGCACGGGGAGCTGTTTTTT	CASSPGGGKHGELFF
TRBV6-9	TRBJ2-7	NA	many	TGTGCCAGCTACCGGGTTCGGTACGAGCAGTACTTC	CASYRVRYEQYF
TRBV5-1	TRBJ2-1	NA	many	TGCGCCAGCAGACGGGACGCGTACAATGAGCAGTTCTTC	CASRRDAYNEQFF
TRBV5-1	TRBJ1-2	TRBD1	many	TGCGCCAGCAGCCCCCGGGGACAGGCCTATGGCTACACCTTC	CASSPRGQAYGYTF
TRBV5-1	TRBJ2-1	NA	few	TGCGCCAGTACGTCAGGGCAGACCTACAATGAGCAGTTCTTC	CASTSGQTYNEQFF
TRBV7-3	TRBJ2-3	NA	many	TGTGCCAGCAGCAGCCGGGGCCCCCCCGCTGCAGATACGCAGTATTTT	CASSSRGPPAADTQYF
TRBV5-1	TRBJ2-1	NA	NA	TGCGCCAGCAGTTCCTCCTCGGACTTCAATGAGGAGTTCTTC	CASSSSSDFNEEFF
TRBV7-6	TRBJ1-6	NA	many	TGTGCCAGCAGCTCAACACAGGGATATAATTCACCCCTCCACTTT	CASSSTQGYNSPLHF
TRBV6-2/TRBV6-3	TRBJ2-1	NA	medium-sized	TGTGCCAGCAGTTCCAGCGGAGCCCCCCCCTACAATGAGCAGTTCTTC	CASSSSGAPPYNEQFF
TRBV7-8	TRBJ2-2	TRBD1	many	TGTGCCAACAGCCTCTCGGGACAGCTCGGGGGGGAGCTGTTTTTT	CANSLSGQLGGELFF
TRBV12-3/TRBV12-4	TRBJ1-5	NA	many	TGTGCCAGCAGTTTAATGTGGGGGACGAGCAATCAGCCCCAGCATTTT	CASSLMWGTSNQPQHF
TRBV4-1	TRBJ2-7	NA	many	TGCGCCAGCAGCTCCGACACCTACGAGCAGTACTTC	CASSSDTYEQYF
TRBV7-8	TRBJ2-2	TRBD1	many	TGTGCCAGCAGCTCGTACAGGGGGACCGGGGAGCTGTTTTTT	CASSSYRGTGELFF
TRBV18	TRBJ2-7	NA	many	TGTGCCAGCTCAACTACACAGGGTTACGAGCAGTACTTC	CASSTTQGYEQYF
TRBV19	TRBJ1-1	TRBD1	many	TGTGCCAGTAGGTACAGGGGCACTGAAGCTTTCTTT	CASRYRGTEAFF
TRBV20-1	TRBJ2-7	NA	many	TGCAGTGCTGCAGACTGGGGGAGCTACGAGCAGTACTTC	CSAADWGSYEQYF
TRBV5-1	TRBJ2-1	TRBD2	many	TGCGCCAGCAGCTTCGGGACTAGCGGGAGCTCCTACAATGAGCAGTTCTTC	CASSFGTSGSSYNEQFF
TRBV10-3	TRBJ2-7	TRBD1	NA	TGTGCCATCAGCGACACAGGGGCCTACGAGCAGTACTTC	CAISDTGAYEQYF
TRBV20-1	TRBJ2-3	TRBD2	medium-sized	TGCAGTGCCAGACTAGCGGGGATATACGATACGCAGTATTTT	CSARLAGIYDTQYF
TRBV5-1	TRBJ2-3	NA	many	TGCGCCAGCAACAGGGGGGGACCAGATACGCAGTATTTT	CASNRGGPDTQYF
TRBV7-7	TRBJ2-5	TRBD2	many	TGTGCCAGCAGCTTATCCGGGAGGGCTGAAGAGACCCAGTACTTC	CASSLSGRAEETQYF
TRBV10-3	TRBJ2-3	NA	NA	TGTGCCATCAGGGATCTAGCTCCCGATACGCAGTATTTT	CAIRDLAPDTQYF
TRBV5-1	TRBJ1-2	NA	many	TGCGCCAGCAGTTACCTACAGGGAGCGGAGGGCTACACCTTC	CASSYLQGAEGYTF
TRBV5-4	TRBJ2-1	TRBD2	NA	TGTGCCAGCAGCCCCACCCTGACTAGCGGGCCCGCCAGCCCAAACTACAATGAGCAGTTCTTC	CASSPTLTSGPASPNYNEQFF
TRBV10-3	TRBJ2-1	TRBD2	many	TGTGCCATCGGGACTAGCGGGGATGAGCAGTTCTTC	CAIGTSGDEQFF
TRBV27	TRBJ2-6	NA	medium-sized	TGTGCCAGCAGTTTGGCTGGGGCCAACGTCCTGACTTTC	CASSLAGANVLTF
TRBV10-3	TRBJ2-1	NA	once	TGTGCCATCAGTGGAAGGATTGGGCAGTTCTTC	CAISGRIGQFF
TRBV20-1	TRBJ1-4	TRBD1	many	TGCAGTGCTAGAGATCGCCCGTTTCAGGGGGGAGATGAAAAACTGTTTTTT	CSARDRPFQGGDEKLFF
TRBV7-6	TRBJ1-5	NA	many	TGTGCCAGCAGCTTAGCGGGAGATCAGCCCCAGCATTTT	CASSLAGDQPQHF
TRBV13	TRBJ2-7	NA	many	TGTGCCAGCAGCTTAGCTCGCTCGGGCTACGAGCAGTACTTC	CASSLARSGYEQYF
TRBV29-1	TRBJ1-4	TRBD1	medium-sized	TGCAGCGCCGGGGGACAGTTCGATGAAAAACTGTTTTTT	CSAGGQFDEKLFF
TRBV9	TRBJ1-2	NA	medium-sized	TGTGCCAGCAGCGTAGAGGGGGGTAACTATGGCTACACCTTC	CASSVEGGNYGYTF
TRBV5-5	TRBJ2-5	NA	many	TGTGCCAGCAGCTATCCTGGGGGGGGCTTGGAGACCCAGTACTTC	CASSYPGGGLETQYF
TRBV5-1	TRBJ2-4	NA	many	TGCGCCAGCAGTCCTCTGGGGGGGGCGGAGAACATTCAGTACTTC	CASSPLGGAENIQYF
TRBV11-2	TRBJ1-3	NA	many	TGTGCCAGCAGCTTAGGCCAGGGAGGTGGAAACACCATATATTTT	CASSLGQGGGNTIYF
TRBV20-1	TRBJ1-6	NA	many	TGCAGTGCGCTAAGGGGGTCGGGGGATTCACCCCTCCACTTT	CSALRGSGDSPLHF
TRBV9	TRBJ2-3	TRBD2	few	TGTGCCAGCAGCGTAAGTAGCGGGGCGAACCGAGATACGCAGTATTTT	CASSVSSGANRDTQYF
TRBV30	TRBJ1-1	TRBD1	many	TGTGCCTGGAGCGGGACAGGGATTTGGACTGAAGCTTTCTTT	CAWSGTGIWTEAFF
TRBV20-1	TRBJ2-1	TRBD1	many	TGCAGTGCCCCCCCATCCCGGACAGGATACAATGAGCAGTTCTTC	CSAPPSRTGYNEQFF